This TCR beta chain was recovered during a study of neurological immune-mediated disorders (dated by TCRdb to the late 2010s). Regarding the research as a whole: Of the roughly 34 multiple sclerosis patients, some 31 had relapsing-remitting MS and 3 had secondary progressive MS. Peripheral blood TCR-beta repertoires from patients with HTLV-I-associated myelopathy (HAM/TSP), patients with multiple sclerosis, and healthy controls were compared in the study using UMI-based sequencing. The 106 TCR-beta libraries covered PBMC samples along with longitudinal samples, technical triplicates, and paired sorted CD4+ and CD8+ T-cell subsets. The cohort comprised around 70 subjects: 14 HAM/TSP patients, approximately 34 multiple sclerosis patients and approximately 20 healthy controls. General study outcomes and caveats: In phylogenetic analysis, the repertoires of 18 of 34 MS patients grouped into a cluster of related CDR3 sequences, which suggests a possible signature at the repertoire level. No identical CDR3 amino acid sequences were found to be shared among expanded clones across subjects, suggesting that TCR-beta repertoires were private in all groups. TCR clonal expansion was greatest in HAM/TSP patients and smallest in MS patients, who ranked below even healthy controls. The MS cluster showed no association with clinical or MRI features, and the authors stated that larger cohorts are needed.

For the unsorted PBMC libraries, 2 million PBMCs were stored in RNAlater at -80 degrees C until RNA extraction and were used to generate the libraries. Multiple sclerosis patients were enrolled in a US clinical protocol evaluating disease progression by magnetic resonance imaging. PBMCs were separated from peripheral blood using Ficoll-Hypaque density gradient centrifugation and then cryopreserved in liquid nitrogen. Ten or more counts support this clonotype. Its antigen is not yet known. No clone much larger than this one lies a single base away; base qualities are absent. V and J lose 5 bases and 3 bases, and a span of 7 bases separates them. Measured from the cysteine to the phenylalanine, the CDR3 is 11 residues long. Only CDR3 DNA is held: 33 bases, read in frame from base 1. As encoded in the germline V gene (reference sequence), CDR1 is DFQATT while CDR2 is SNEGSKA. cDNA was synthesized by template-switch 5'RACE using a primer with a 10-nucleotide random unique molecular identifier that tagged each TCR transcript. Each sequencing run produced over 200 million TCR-beta sequences covering 15-18 subjects. Total RNA was extracted with the RNeasy kit. The KAPA Real-time Library Amplification kit was used to amplify TCR-beta VDJ regions with primers targeting the TCR constant region and the 5'RACE anchor. A first PCR added sample indexes and Illumina adaptors, and a second PCR then raised library yield. After Ampure bead purification, the roughly 650 bp TCR product was size-selected on a 2% E-gel SizeSelection system. Before pooling, library quality was assessed on a Bioanalyzer, concentration was determined with Qubit, and library quantification was performed with the Kapa Library Quantification kit. An Illumina HiSeq 2500 sequenced the libraries paired-end 2 x 150 bp. To increase sequence diversity, about 23-30% phiX was spiked into each library pool. Processing in the source paper ran as follows. Quality-filtered reads were processed with the UMI-based MiGEC pipeline, which removed over 75% of raw TCR sequences during error correction. IMGT germline references were used for aligning VDJ genes, and each clonotype was defined as a unique CDR3 amino acid sequence together with its V-J genes. Clonal expansion, Shannon diversity, and CDR3 relatedness (CalcPairwiseDistances, ClusterSamples) were evaluated with VDJtools, and phylogenetic trees were built with CLCbio workbench. Expanded clones were defined as having at least 8 unique UMIs, based on coefficient-of-variation modelling across technical triplicates. TCRdb itself trimmed the public reads at Q25 with fastp, ran MiXCR and retained productive beta chains. All rows with the same CDR3 protein become a single entry with the most common DNA and genes. These V and J calls are TCRdb output, not the study's own analysis. This sample gives just over 95,000 distinct CDR3 sequences in total; 3% to 4.5% of them show up just once. Around 6% of the sample is held by the ten biggest clonotypes.

The specimen sequenced was PBMCs. The rearranged chain carries TRBV20-1 and TRBJ1-2; the D gene assignment is ambiguous. The sequence derives from a woman aged 18 to 35 with multiple sclerosis. The CDR3 region reads CSASPYYGYTF. The DNA sequence is as follows: TGCAGTGCTTCCCCCTACTATGGCTACACCTTC.